The 13 T cell receptor beta chains below were found in one sample sequenced in a study of T cells after yellow fever vaccination. MiXCR, applied by TCRdb to the 5' RACE reads, yields one record per CDR3 protein. The table has 96,000 or so distinct CDR3 sequences, approximately 9% seen once. The material sequenced was CD8+ T cells not binding an NS4B(214-222) dextramer, sorted from PBMCs, taken less than 18 days after the first yellow fever vaccination. Every receptor here comes from a man between 18 and 29 years old who received the YFV17D yellow fever vaccine.

This clonotype was seen at least ten times. This chain uses TRBV5-6 with TRBJ1-5, with D perhaps matching TRBD1 (5 bases). Per the germline V gene, CDR1 is SGHDT and CDR2 is YYEEEE. The ends were cut back, 4 bases at V and 4 bases at J, with 12 bases in the middle. The CDR3 covers 14 residues. The CDR3 DNA is TGTGCCAGCAGCACCGGGACGGGTAATCAGCCCCAGCATTTT. It specifies CASSTGTGNQPQHF.

The rearrangement uses TRBV15 and TRBJ1-5; no firm D call. Germline V CDR1 and CDR2: LNHNV, YYDKDF (reference sequence). The V and J ends lost 0 bases and 9 bases respectively, with 9 bases between them. CDR3 length: 13 amino acids. The CDR3 loop reads CATSRERLGPQHF. CDR3 nucleotides: TGTGCCACCAGCAGAGAGCGCCTTGGGCCCCAGCATTTT.

The rearrangement joins TRBV6-5 to TRBJ2-5; a weak D match, TRBD2 (6 bases). Germline lookup yields CDR1 MNHEY and CDR2 SVGAGI. Trimming cost V 0 bases and J 1 base, with 15 bases left between them. The CDR3 has 17 residues. For the CDR3, the DNA is TGTGCCAGCAGTTACTCGGCGGGGTGGGGGACCCAAGAGACCCAGTACTTC. This sequence encodes CASSYSAGWGTQETQYF.

The V gene is TRBV4-2, the J gene TRBJ2-1; TRBD2 is a possible D gene (5 bases). The V gene lost 0 bases and the J gene lost 6 bases, with 12 bases spanning the gap. The CDR3 runs to 15 residues. The germline V gene encodes CDR1 LGHNA and CDR2 YNFKEQ. CDR3 residues: CASSQDNGGPNEQFF. The CDR3 nucleotides are TGTGCCAGCAGCCAAGATAATGGAGGCCCCAATGAGCAGTTCTTC.

This clonotype was seen ten or more times. The V gene is TRBV5-1, the J gene TRBJ1-1, with 7 bases that match TRBD1. Trimming removed 7 bases from V and 3 bases from J; junction bases left unmatched: 6. This CDR3 has 13 residues. Per the germline V gene, CDR1 is SGHRS and CDR2 is YFSETQ. CDR3 DNA sequence: TGCGCCAGCGGGACAGCTGCTGACACTGAAGCTTTCTTT. Its translation: CASGTAADTEAFF.

As to this clonotype: Germline is not matched at one junction end, which may reflect a read error. This chain connects TRBV7-3 to TRBJ1-1; 11 nucleotides line up with TRBD1. The V gene's germline CDR1 is SGHTA and CDR2 FQGTGA. This CDR3 comprises 15 residues. DNA of the CDR3: TGTGCAAGCAGCTTAAAGGGACAGGGGGGCACTGAAGCTTTCTTT. As protein: CASSLKGQGGTEAFF.

This clonotype was seen a handful of times. The rearrangement joins TRBV7-2 to TRBJ2-7; D is possibly TRBD2 (6 bases). Trimming removed 5 bases at V and 1 base at J, with 12 bases between. This CDR3 is built from 14 residues. Germline CDR1 reads SGHTA; CDR2 reads FQGNSA. CDR3 protein: CASSQKDYSYEQYV. In DNA, the CDR3 is TGTGCCAGCAGCCAAAAGGACTATTCCTACGAGCAGTACGTC.

With regard to this clonotype: Relative to the germline gene, one junction end is altered; a read error may explain this. The chain recombines TRBV27 with TRBJ2-1, with D perhaps matching TRBD2 (6 bases). The CDR3 spans 14 residues. The V gene's germline CDR1 is MNHEY and CDR2 SMNVEV (reference sequence). The CDR3 sequence: CASSLIRDGEVEVF. DNA of the CDR3: TGTGCCAGCAGCCTCATCCGGGACGGGGAGGTTGAAGTATTC.

The chain uses TRBV27 and TRBJ2-3; 7 bases match TRBD1. V was pared by 2 bases and J by 3 bases, with 14 bases of the junction left unmatched. The CDR3 runs to 18 residues. Germline-derived CDR1 and CDR2 are MNHEY and SMNVEV (reference sequence). The CDR3 protein is CASSLGARQGVRTDTQYF. CDR3 coding DNA: TGTGCCAGCAGTTTAGGGGCACGGCAGGGGGTTCGAACAGATACGCAGTATTTT.

This clonotype was detected a few times. Here the CDR3 reads CAISDPRTGLQETQYF. CDR3 coding DNA: TGTGCCATCAGTGACCCGCGGACAGGACTACAAGAGACCCAGTACTTC. The J gene is TRBJ2-5, the V gene TRBV10-3, with D possibly TRBD1 on 7 matching bases. This CDR3 is built from 16 residues. Trimming shortened V by 3 bases and J by 2 bases, and 16 bases separated the two germline ends. The germline CDR1 and CDR2 sequences are ENHRY and SYGVKD.

V is TRBV7-9 and J is TRBJ1-1; maybe TRBD1 (6 bases). Germline V lookup: CDR1 SEHNR, CDR2 FQNEAQ (reference sequence). The CDR3 extends over 12 amino acids. Trimming removed 3 bases from V and 8 bases from J, with 10 bases in between. The CDR3 loop is CASSLGGQEAFF. Here the CDR3 DNA reads TGTGCCAGCAGCTTGGGGGGCCAAGAAGCTTTCTTT.

This clonotype occurred a few times. The chain uses TRBV27 and TRBJ1-5, with TRBD1 matching over 9 bases. The germline V gene has CDR1 MNHEY and CDR2 SMNVEV (reference sequence). The V and J ends lost 6 bases and 3 bases, in that order; junction bases with no gene match: 3. This CDR3 spans 14 amino acids. The CDR3 protein is CASRGTGFNQPQHF. In DNA, the CDR3 is TGTGCCAGCAGGGGGACAGGGTTCAATCAGCCCCAGCATTTT.

This clonotype was found many times. The V call is TRBV6-2 or TRBV6-3, the J call TRBJ2-7, with D perhaps matching TRBD1 or TRBD2 (5 bases each). Trimming stripped 6 bases from V and 2 bases from J, with 17 bases between. The germline V gene has CDR1 MNHEY and CDR2 SVGEGT. The CDR3 is made up of 15 amino acids. CDR3 sequence reads: CASSLDGDLTYEQYF. CDR3 in DNA: TGTGCCAGCAGCCTTGATGGGGACCTAACCTACGAGCAGTACTTC.